These T cell receptor beta chains were read from a single sample in a study of blood T cell repertoires in COVID-19. This table comes from immunoSEQ multiplex PCR, and its TCRdb copy is limited to in-frame clones, with some not included. Among 250,000 to 350,000 clones listed, more than 85% were seen once. The sample taken for sequencing was peripheral blood. Receptors originate from a young man with acute or convalescent COVID-19. Both conserved end residues are part of each CDR3. Fields, in order: V gene, D gene, J gene, CDR3 protein, CDR3 DNA. D genes are given only for firm matches.

TRBV5-4	TRBD1	TRBJ1-6	CASSLDFGQGKGSPLHF	TGTGCCAGCAGCTTGGATTTTGGACAGGGTAAAGGTTCACCCCTCCACTTT
TRBV9	NA	TRBJ1-1	CASSSRTGMNTEAFF	TGTGCCAGCAGCTCACGAACGGGGATGAACACTGAAGCTTTCTTT
TRBV19	TRBD2	TRBJ2-2	CASSPRTSGSGELFF	TGTGCCAGTAGTCCACGGACTAGCGGGTCCGGGGAGCTGTTTTTT
TRBV7-3	TRBD2	TRBJ2-1	CASSLRAGASYNEQFF	TGTGCCAGCAGCTTAAGGGCGGGAGCATCCTACAATGAGCAGTTCTTC
TRBV30	TRBD2	TRBJ2-3	CACKREASTDTQYF	TGTGCCTGCAAGCGGGAGGCTAGCACAGATACGCAGTATTTT
TRBV6-6	NA	TRBJ1-3	CASTVNRVSGNTIYF	TGTGCCAGCACGGTCAACAGGGTTTCTGGAAACACCATATATTTT
TRBV2	NA	TRBJ1-2	CASRENRVKDGYTF	TGTGCCAGCAGGGAAAACAGGGTCAAGGATGGCTACACCTTC
TRBV5-5	NA	TRBJ1-5	CASSLESVRQPQHF	TGTGCCAGCAGCTTGGAGTCAGTTCGTCAGCCCCAGCATTTT
TRBV20-1	TRBD2	TRBJ2-7	CSASGSREQYF	TGCAGCGCTAGCGGGAGTAGGGAGCAGTACTTC
TRBV7-9	TRBD1	TRBJ1-1	CASSRDRVTEAFF	TGTGCCAGCAGCCGGGACAGGGTCACTGAAGCTTTCTTT